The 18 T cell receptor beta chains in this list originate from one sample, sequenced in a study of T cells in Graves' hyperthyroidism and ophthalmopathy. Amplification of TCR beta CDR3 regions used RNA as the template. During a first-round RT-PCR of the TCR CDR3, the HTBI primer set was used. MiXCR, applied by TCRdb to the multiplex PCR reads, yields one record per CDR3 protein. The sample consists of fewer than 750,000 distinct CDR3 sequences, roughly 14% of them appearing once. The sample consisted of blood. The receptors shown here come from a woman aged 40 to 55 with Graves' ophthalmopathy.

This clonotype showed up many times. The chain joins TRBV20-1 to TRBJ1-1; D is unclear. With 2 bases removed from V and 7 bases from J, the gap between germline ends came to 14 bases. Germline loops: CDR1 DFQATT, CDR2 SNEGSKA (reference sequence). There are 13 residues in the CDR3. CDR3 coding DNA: TGCAGTGCTAGATCCAGCTCAACGGTTGAAGCTTTCTTT. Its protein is CSARSSSTVEAFF.

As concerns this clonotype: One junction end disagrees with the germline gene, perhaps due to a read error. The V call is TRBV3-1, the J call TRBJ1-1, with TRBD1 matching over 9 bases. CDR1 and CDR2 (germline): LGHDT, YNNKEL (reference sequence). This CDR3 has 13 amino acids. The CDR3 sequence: CASRLDRGTEALF. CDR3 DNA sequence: TGTGCCAGCAGGTTAGACAGGGGGACTGAAGCTCTCTTT.

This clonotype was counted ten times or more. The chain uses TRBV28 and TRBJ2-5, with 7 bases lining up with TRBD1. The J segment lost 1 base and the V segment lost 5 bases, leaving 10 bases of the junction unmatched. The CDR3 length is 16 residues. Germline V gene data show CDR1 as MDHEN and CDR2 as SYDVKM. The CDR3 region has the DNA TGTGCCAGCAGTAACACAACAGGGACAGTCCAAGAGACCCAGTACTTC. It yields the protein CASSNTTGTVQETQYF.

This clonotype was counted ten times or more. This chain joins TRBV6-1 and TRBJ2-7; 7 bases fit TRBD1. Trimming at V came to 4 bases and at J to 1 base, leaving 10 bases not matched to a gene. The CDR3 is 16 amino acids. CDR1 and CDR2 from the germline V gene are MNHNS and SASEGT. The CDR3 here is CASSVRRTGLSYEQYF. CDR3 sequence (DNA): TGTGCCAGCAGTGTCCGCCGGACAGGTCTGTCCTACGAGCAGTACTTC.

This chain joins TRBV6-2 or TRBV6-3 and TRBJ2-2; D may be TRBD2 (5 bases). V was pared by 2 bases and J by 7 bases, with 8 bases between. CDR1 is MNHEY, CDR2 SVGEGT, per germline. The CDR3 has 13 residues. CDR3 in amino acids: CASSYGENGELFF. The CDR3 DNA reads TGTGCCAGCAGTTACGGGGAGAACGGGGAGCTGTTTTTT.

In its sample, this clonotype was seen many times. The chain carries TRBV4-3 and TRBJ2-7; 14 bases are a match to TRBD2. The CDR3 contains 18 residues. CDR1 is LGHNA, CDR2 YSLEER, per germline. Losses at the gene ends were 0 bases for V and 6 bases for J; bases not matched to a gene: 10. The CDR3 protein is CASSQDFSATSGRVEQYF. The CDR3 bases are TGCGCCAGCAGCCAAGACTTTTCGGCGACTAGCGGGAGGGTCGAGCAGTACTTC.

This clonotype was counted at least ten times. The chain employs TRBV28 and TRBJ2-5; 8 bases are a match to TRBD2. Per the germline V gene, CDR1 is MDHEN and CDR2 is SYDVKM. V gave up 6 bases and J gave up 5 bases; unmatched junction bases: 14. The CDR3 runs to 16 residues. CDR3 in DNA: TGTGCCAGCAGCTCCCCCGGGTCGCCGGGGGGGGAGACCCAGTACTTC. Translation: CASSSPGSPGGETQYF.

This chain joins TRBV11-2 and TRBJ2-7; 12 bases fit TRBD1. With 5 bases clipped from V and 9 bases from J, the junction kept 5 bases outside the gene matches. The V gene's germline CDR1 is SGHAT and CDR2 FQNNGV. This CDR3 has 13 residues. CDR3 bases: TGTGCCAGCAGCCCCGGGACAGGGGGCGCGCAGTACTTC. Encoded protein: CASSPGTGGAQYF.

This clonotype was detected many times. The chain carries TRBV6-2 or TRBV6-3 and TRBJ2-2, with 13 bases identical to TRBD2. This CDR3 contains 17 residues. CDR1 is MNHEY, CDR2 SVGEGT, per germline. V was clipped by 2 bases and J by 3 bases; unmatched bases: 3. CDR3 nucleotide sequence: TGTGCCAGCAGTTACGGACTAGCGGGAGTAGACACCGGGGAGCTGTTTTTT. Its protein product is CASSYGLAGVDTGELFF.

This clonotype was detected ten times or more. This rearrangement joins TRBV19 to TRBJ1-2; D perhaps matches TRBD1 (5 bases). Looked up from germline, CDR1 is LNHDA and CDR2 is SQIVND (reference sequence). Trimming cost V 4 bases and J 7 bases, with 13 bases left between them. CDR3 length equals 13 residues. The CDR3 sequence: CASSNRGAGGYTF. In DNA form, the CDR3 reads TGTGCCAGTAGTAATAGGGGCGCGGGTGGCTACACCTTC.

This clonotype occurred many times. The CDR3 spells CASSPRTVTRQETQYF. The CDR3 DNA sequence: TGTGCCAGCAGCCCCAGGACGGTAACCCGCCAAGAGACCCAGTACTTC. The chain recombines TRBV11-2 with TRBJ2-5; D call uncertain. Trimming removed 5 bases from V and 1 base from J, with 17 bases in between. The CDR3 has 16 amino acids. Germline values: CDR1 SGHAT, CDR2 FQNNGV.

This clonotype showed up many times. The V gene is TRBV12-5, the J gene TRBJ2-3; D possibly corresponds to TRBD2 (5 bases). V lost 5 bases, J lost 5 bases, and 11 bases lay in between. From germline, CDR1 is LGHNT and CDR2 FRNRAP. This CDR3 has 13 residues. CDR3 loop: CASGVGGGDTQYF. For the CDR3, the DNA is TGTGCTAGTGGTGTGGGTGGAGGAGATACGCAGTATTTT.

This CDR3 reads CSAWTSTDTQYF. The CDR3 coding sequence is TGCAGTGCTTGGACTAGCACAGATACGCAGTATTTT. The V call is TRBV20-1, the J call TRBJ2-3, with D possibly matching TRBD2 (5 bases). Germline V gene data show CDR1 as DFQATT and CDR2 as SNEGSKA (reference sequence). This CDR3 has 12 amino acids. Between the trimmed V and J ends, which lost 5 bases and 0 bases, there was a span of 6 bases.

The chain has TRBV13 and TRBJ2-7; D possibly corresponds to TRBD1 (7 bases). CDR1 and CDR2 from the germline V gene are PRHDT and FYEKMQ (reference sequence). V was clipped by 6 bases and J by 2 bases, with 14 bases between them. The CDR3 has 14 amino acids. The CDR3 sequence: CASRTQGGPYEQYF. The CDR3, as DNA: TGTGCCAGCAGGACGCAGGGGGGCCCCTACGAGCAGTACTTC.

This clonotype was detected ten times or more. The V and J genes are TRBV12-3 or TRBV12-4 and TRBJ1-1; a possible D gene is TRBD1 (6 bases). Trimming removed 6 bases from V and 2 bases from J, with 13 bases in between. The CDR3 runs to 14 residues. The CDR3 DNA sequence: TGTGCCAGCAGGATGACAGGTTTTAACACTGAAGCTTTCTTT. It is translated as CASRMTGFNTEAFF.

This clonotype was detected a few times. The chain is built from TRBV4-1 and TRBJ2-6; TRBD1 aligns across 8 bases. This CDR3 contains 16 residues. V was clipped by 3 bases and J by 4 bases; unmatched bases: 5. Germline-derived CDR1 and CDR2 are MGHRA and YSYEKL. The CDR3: CASSQAQGAGANVLTF. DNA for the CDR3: TGCGCCAGCAGCCAGGCCCAGGGGGCCGGGGCCAACGTCCTGACTTTC.

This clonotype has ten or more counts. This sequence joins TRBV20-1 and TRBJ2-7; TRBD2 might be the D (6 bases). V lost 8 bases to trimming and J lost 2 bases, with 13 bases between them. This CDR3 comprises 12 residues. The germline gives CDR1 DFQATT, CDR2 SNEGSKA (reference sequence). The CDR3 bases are TGCAGTTCCCCTAGCGCAACCTACGAGCAGTACTTC. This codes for CSSPSATYEQYF.

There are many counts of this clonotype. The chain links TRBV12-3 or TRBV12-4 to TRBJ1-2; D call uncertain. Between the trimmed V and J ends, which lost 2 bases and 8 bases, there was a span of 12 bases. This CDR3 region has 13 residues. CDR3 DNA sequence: TGTGCCAGCAGTTTAAAGGGATATCAGGGCTACACCTTC. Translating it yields CASSLKGYQGYTF.